The source of this T cell receptor beta chain is a study of control samples from healthy donors and cancer patients. Some clones are missing from TCRdb's copy, which holds only in-frame ones; the method was immunoSEQ multiplex PCR. Among 60,000 to 75,000 clones listed, 84% were seen once. V was pared by 2 bases and J by 9 bases, with 12 bases of the junction left unmatched. CDR1 and CDR2 (germline): LGHNA, YNFKEQ. This CDR3 region has 16 residues. Sequencing input: blood. The V call is TRBV4-2, the J call TRBJ2-1; 8 bases are shared with TRBD2. This clonotype originated in a man aged 50 or older in good health. The CDR3 here is CASSQHSGELTTEQFF. Written as DNA, the CDR3 is TGTGCCAGCAGCCAACATAGCGGGGAGTTAACCACTGAGCAGTTCTTC.